This TCR beta chain was retrieved from a study of T cell changes during pregnancy in multiple sclerosis. Using immunoSEQ multiplex PCR, the repertoire was profiled, and TCRdb retains in-frame clones only, with some absent. In the table there are 50,000 or so clones, 92% of which are singletons. CDR1 is SGHRS and CDR2 is YFSETQ in the germline V gene. This CDR3 spans 15 amino acids. V lost 0 bases and J 5 bases, leaving 12 bases between the germline ends. The V and J genes are TRBV5-1 and TRBJ1-5; D is perhaps TRBD1 (5 bases). The clonotype comes from a female donor with multiple sclerosis, enrolled in a pregnancy study. The specimen comprised CD4+ T cells from peripheral blood mononuclear cells, sampled after pregnancy. The CDR3 loop reads CASSLGVAGHQPQHF. The CDR3 nucleotides are TGCGCCAGCAGCTTGGGGGTTGCAGGGCATCAGCCCCAGCATTTT.